These 22 T cell receptor beta chains were sequenced from one sample in a study of T cell responses to AZD1222 COVID-19 vaccine. Here immunoSEQ multiplex PCR was the method, and the copy in TCRdb shows in-frame clones only, minus some. This table has roughly 110,000 clones, roughly 90% appearing once. The sequencing here drew on peripheral blood, taken on day 0 of AZD1222 vaccination. The receptor source for this set is an adult in good health.

CDR3 bases: TGTGCCAGCAGAGACAGGGGCAATCAGCCCCAGCATTTT. Translation: CASRDRGNQPQHF. This sequence joins TRBV28 and TRBJ1-5; 7 bases line up with TRBD1. The CDR3 contains 13 residues. CDR1 is MDHEN and CDR2 is SYDVKM in the germline V gene. The ends lost 6 bases at V and 2 bases at J; junction bases unmatched: 1.

This sequence joins TRBV5-8 and TRBJ2-5; TRBD2 aligns across 7 bases. The germline V gene has CDR1 SGHTS and CDR2 YDEGEE. J lost 5 bases, V lost 5 bases, and 12 bases had no gene match. This CDR3 has 15 amino acids. The CDR3 DNA follows: TGTGCCAGCAGGGCCGGGACTATCGTTTCCGAGACCCAGTACTTC. Translation: CASRAGTIVSETQYF.

J is TRBJ2-5 and V is TRBV28, with 14 bases that match TRBD2. The CDR3 length is 18 residues. CDR1 MDHEN and CDR2 SYDVKM come from the germline V gene. J was trimmed by 3 bases and V by 6 bases; bases with no gene match: 12. This CDR3 reads CASRFRTSGRISEETQYF. Written as DNA, the CDR3 is TGTGCCAGCAGATTTAGGACTAGCGGGAGGATCAGCGAAGAGACCCAGTACTTC.

The chain links TRBV5-6 to TRBJ2-1; 9 bases are shared with TRBD1. The V gene's germline CDR1 is SGHDT and CDR2 YYEEEE. Trimming took 1 base from V and 1 from J; bases not matched to a gene: 3. The CDR3 totals 16 residues. For the CDR3, the DNA is TGTGCCAGCAGCTTGTTGGGACAGGGTTCCTACAATGAGCAGTTCTTC. It yields the protein CASSLLGQGSYNEQFF. Drawing the rest from reference TRBV5-6 and TRBJ2-1, the complete variable domain is DAGVTQSPTHLIKTRGQQVTLRCSPKSGHDTVSWYQQALGQGPQFIFQYYEEEERQRGNFPDRFSGHQFPNYSSELNVNALLLGDSALYLCASSLLGQGSYNEQFFGPGTRLTVL.

This clone was found a few times. The rearrangement uses TRBV10-3 and TRBJ2-2; 11 nucleotides match TRBD2. The CDR3 contains 15 residues. J was trimmed by 2 bases and V by 5 bases; bases with no gene match: 1. Germline loops: CDR1 ENHRY, CDR2 SYGVKD. CDR3: CAISRLAGNTGELFF. In DNA, the CDR3 is TGTGCCATCAGTCGACTAGCGGGAAACACCGGGGAGCTGTTTTTT.

This clone came up once. The CDR3 spells CAWGWAGDSPLHF. For the CDR3, the DNA is TGTGCCTGGGGTTGGGCCGGGGATTCACCCCTCCACTTT. This chain uses TRBV30 with TRBJ1-6; D ambiguous. From germline, CDR1 is GTSNPN and CDR2 SVGIG (reference sequence). The CDR3 is 13 amino acids. The V gene lost 5 bases and the J gene lost 8 bases, with 13 bases spanning the gap.

The chain recombines TRBV13 with TRBJ2-1; no definite D call. CDR3 length: 13 amino acids. V gave up 5 bases and J gave up 8 bases, with 13 bases separating them. Germline V lookup: CDR1 PRHDT, CDR2 FYEKMQ (reference sequence). The CDR3, as DNA: TGTGCCAGCAGCCCTGAACGGATCCATGAGCAGTTCTTC. This translates into CASSPERIHEQFF. Full variable domain (outside the CDR3, taken from reference TRBV13 and TRBJ2-1): AAGVIQSPRHLIKEKRETATLKCYPIPRHDTVYWYQQGPGQDPQFLISFYEKMQSDKGSIPDRFSAQQFSDYHSELNMSSLELGDSALYFCASSPERIHEQFFGPGTRLTVL.

The genes are TRBV4-3 and TRBJ1-2; D perhaps matches TRBD1 (6 bases). CDR1 is LGHNA, CDR2 YSLEER, per germline. The CDR3 is 16 residues long. V was cut by 1 base and J by 2 bases, with 14 bases left in between. CDR3 bases: TGCGCCAGCAGCCAAGGTATCAACAGGGAGAACTATGGCTACACCTTC. It is translated as CASSQGINRENYGYTF.

The chain joins TRBV28 to TRBJ2-7, with 9 positions matching TRBD2. The CDR3 covers 15 residues. The V and J ends lost 5 bases and 5 bases, in that order; junction bases with no gene match: 10. Germline loops: CDR1 MDHEN, CDR2 SYDVKM. CDR3 DNA sequence: TGTGCCAGCAGTGCCGAAGTAGCGGGAGCGGACGAGCAGTACTTC. Its translation: CASSAEVAGADEQYF.

Comments on this clone: This sample includes further DNA sequences coding for the same CDR3. The chain is built from TRBV27 and TRBJ1-2, with TRBD1 matching 8 bases. CDR1 and CDR2 from the germline V gene are MNHEY and SMNVEV (reference sequence). Trimming removed 4 bases from V and 5 bases from J; junction bases left unmatched: 3. The CDR3 extends over 13 amino acids. The CDR3 reads CASSSTGGYGYTF. Written as DNA, the CDR3 is TGTGCCAGCAGTTCAACAGGGGGTTATGGCTACACCTTC.

The chain has TRBV6-2 or TRBV6-3 and TRBJ2-5; TRBD2 matches 10 bases. CDR1 and CDR2 (germline): MNHEY, SVGEGT. This CDR3 spans 17 amino acids. Trimming cost V 5 bases and J 1 base; bases outside gene matches: 10. CDR3 sequence reads: CASSRTPTSGLQETQYF. The CDR3 bases are TGTGCCAGCAGTCGGACGCCGACTAGCGGGCTCCAAGAGACCCAGTACTTC.

V is TRBV14 and J is TRBJ2-7; 9 bases line up with TRBD1. The ends lost 4 bases at V and 2 bases at J; junction bases unmatched: 3. Germline V lookup: CDR1 SGHDN, CDR2 FVKESK. The CDR3 spans 14 residues. The CDR3 reads CASSPGQGTYEQYF. CDR3 sequence (DNA): TGTGCCAGCAGCCCGGGACAGGGTACCTACGAGCAGTACTTC.

The genes are TRBV28 and TRBJ2-7, with a tentative D call TRBD2 (6 bases). Germline V gene data show CDR1 as MDHEN and CDR2 as SYDVKM. This CDR3 contains 14 residues. Trimming shortened V by 7 bases and J by 4 bases, and 17 bases separated the two germline ends. CDR3 coding DNA: TGTGCCAGCAACCGTGGGGGAGGAAATTACGAGCAGTACTTC. It encodes CASNRGGGNYEQYF.

The chain is built from TRBV19 and TRBJ1-5; D is uncertain. CDR1 is LNHDA, CDR2 SQIVND, per germline (reference sequence). Trimming stripped 11 bases from V and 7 bases from J, with 24 bases between. The CDR3 extends over 15 amino acids. CDR3 residues: CAVSSQADLGQPQHF. CDR3 coding DNA: TGTGCCGTAAGTAGTCAGGCAGATTTAGGACAGCCCCAGCATTTT.

This chain connects TRBV7-3 to TRBJ2-5; 7 bases are shared with TRBD1. The CDR3 runs to 13 residues. V dropped 5 bases and J dropped 2; count of bases not matched to a gene: 2. From germline, CDR1 is SGHTA and CDR2 FQGTGA. This CDR3 is CASSMTGQETQYF. CDR3 nucleotides: TGTGCCAGCAGCATGACAGGGCAAGAGACCCAGTACTTC.

V gene TRBV7-6 combines with J gene TRBJ1-5, with a weak D call TRBD1 (6 bases). CDR1 is SGHVS and CDR2 is FNYEAQ in the germline V gene. The CDR3 sequence is 14 residues long. Trimming cost V 4 bases and J 3 bases, with 10 bases left between them. The CDR3 nucleotides are TGTGCCAGCAGCTCTACAGGGCCCAATCAGCCCCAGCATTTT. This sequence encodes CASSSTGPNQPQHF.

Here the CDR3 reads CASSSPPGGNYGYTF. The CDR3 coding sequence is TGTGCCAGCAGCTCCCCCCCAGGGGGAAACTATGGCTACACCTTC. The gene calls are TRBV28 and TRBJ1-2, with TRBD1 identical over 7 bases. Per the germline V gene, CDR1 is MDHEN and CDR2 is SYDVKM. Trimming took 6 bases from V and 2 from J; bases not matched to a gene: 9. This CDR3 contains 15 residues.

The J gene is TRBJ2-7, the V gene TRBV7-3, with 11 bases aligning to TRBD2. CDR3 length: 15 residues. Germline CDR1 SGHTA, CDR2 FQGTGA. Germline trimming cut 2 bases from V and 1 base from J; bases unmatched to any gene: 1. The CDR3 DNA follows: TGTGCCAGCAGCTTAGGGACTAGCGGATCCTACGAGCAGTACTTC. Protein product: CASSLGTSGSYEQYF.

This sequence joins TRBV19 and TRBJ2-2, with 8 positions matching TRBD2. The length of the CDR3 is 15 residues. Trimming at V came to 9 bases and at J to 4 bases, leaving 10 bases not matched to a gene. Germline V CDR1 and CDR2: LNHDA, SQIVND (reference sequence). CDR3 DNA: TGTGCCAGCTCTGACGGGACTAGAAGCACCGGGGAGCTGTTTTTT. Protein sequence: CASSDGTRSTGELFF.

The chain couples TRBV10-3 to TRBJ2-5, with 8 bases aligning to TRBD2. Per the germline V gene, CDR1 is ENHRY and CDR2 is SYGVKD. The J segment lost 4 bases and the V segment lost 4 bases, leaving 11 bases of the junction unmatched. This CDR3 spans 16 amino acids. Written as DNA, the CDR3 is TGTGCCATCAGTGGGGGAGCGGGAGTTGGCGGAGAGACCCAGTACTTC. Translated: CAISGGAGVGGETQYF.

This rearrangement joins TRBV14 to TRBJ1-2; 8 nucleotides align to TRBD1. CDR1 SGHDN and CDR2 FVKESK come from the germline V gene. CDR3 length: 16 residues. V lost 0 bases and J lost 4; bases outside the gene matches: 7. CDR3 loop: CASSQEPRGRAYGYTF. The CDR3 DNA reads TGTGCCAGCAGCCAAGAACCCAGGGGGCGCGCCTATGGCTACACCTTC.

In its sample, this clone was seen a few times. The chain joins TRBV5-1 to TRBJ2-2; 10 nucleotides align to TRBD1. With 3 bases clipped from V and 7 bases from J, the junction kept 6 bases outside the gene matches. The CDR3 consists of 15 residues. Germline assignment: CDR1 SGHRS and CDR2 YFSETQ. The CDR3 reads CASSSSDRGSGELFF. The CDR3 DNA reads as TGCGCCAGCAGCTCCTCGGACAGGGGGAGCGGGGAGCTGTTTTTT. Full variable domain (missing parts from reference TRBV5-1 and TRBJ2-2): KAGVTQTPRYLIKTRGQQVTLSCSPISGHRSVSWYQQTPGQGLQFLFEYFSETQRNKGNFPGRFSGRQFSNSRSEMNVSTLELGDSALYLCASSSSDRGSGELFFGEGSRLTVL.